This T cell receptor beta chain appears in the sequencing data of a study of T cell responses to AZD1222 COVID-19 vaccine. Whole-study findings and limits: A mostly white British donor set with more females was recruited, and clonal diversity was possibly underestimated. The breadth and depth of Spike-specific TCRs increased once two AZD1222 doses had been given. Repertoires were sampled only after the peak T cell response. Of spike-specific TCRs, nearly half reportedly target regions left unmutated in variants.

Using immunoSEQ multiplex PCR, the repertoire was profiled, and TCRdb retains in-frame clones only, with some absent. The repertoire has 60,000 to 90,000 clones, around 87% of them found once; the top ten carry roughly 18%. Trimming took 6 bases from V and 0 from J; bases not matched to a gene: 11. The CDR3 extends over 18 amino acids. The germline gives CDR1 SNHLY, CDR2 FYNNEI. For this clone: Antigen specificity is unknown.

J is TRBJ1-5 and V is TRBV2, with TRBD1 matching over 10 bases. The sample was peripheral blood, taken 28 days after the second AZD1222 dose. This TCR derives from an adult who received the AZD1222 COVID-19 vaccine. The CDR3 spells CASRDRDRGLFSNQPQHF. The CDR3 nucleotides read TGTGCCAGCAGAGACCGGGACAGGGGTCTTTTTAGCAATCAGCCCCAGCATTTT.